These 28 T cell receptor beta chains were sequenced from one sample in a study of PD-1 blockade in mismatch repair-deficient tumors. Here immunoSEQ multiplex PCR was the method, and the copy in TCRdb shows in-frame clones only, minus some. The sample consists of 25,000 to 30,000 clones, roughly 80% of them appearing once. This specimen consisted of PBMCs, obtained before pembrolizumab treatment. The origin of the receptors is an adult with mismatch repair-deficient cancer.

V and J are TRBV6-5 and TRBJ2-7; D unclear. The germline gives CDR1 MNHEY, CDR2 SVGAGI. The length of the CDR3 is 13 residues. V lost 5 bases, J lost 0 bases, and 8 bases lay in between. CDR3 bases: TGTGCCAGCAGTCCGACTCTCTCCTACGAGCAGTACTTC. This encodes CASSPTLSYEQYF.

The genes are TRBV15 and TRBJ2-5, with 8 bases fitting TRBD1. The V and J ends lost 0 bases and 4 bases, in that order; junction bases with no gene match: 4. The CDR3 loop spans 15 amino acids. Germline CDR1 is LNHNV and CDR2 is YYDKDF (reference sequence). CDR3 in amino acids: CATSRDFGQGETQYF. The CDR3 coding sequence is TGTGCCACCAGCAGAGATTTTGGACAGGGAGAGACCCAGTACTTC.

This clone was seen more than once but under ten times. The chain uses TRBV28 and TRBJ2-4, with 9 bases aligning to TRBD1. In germline, CDR1 is MDHEN, CDR2 SYDVKM. The J segment lost 3 bases and the V segment lost 0 bases, leaving 9 bases of the junction unmatched. The CDR3 runs to 18 residues. Here the CDR3 reads CASSLWQTGGKNKNIQYF. As DNA, the CDR3 is TGTGCCAGCAGTTTATGGCAGACAGGGGGTAAGAACAAAAACATTCAGTACTTC.

This chain joins TRBV5-1 and TRBJ2-5; D gene unclear. Germline CDR1 reads SGHRS; CDR2 reads YFSETQ. Trimming cost V 0 bases and J 5 bases, with 11 bases left between them. The CDR3 covers 14 residues. The CDR3 here is CASSLGPRSETQYF. The CDR3 bases are TGCGCCAGCAGCTTGGGCCCACGGTCGGAGACCCAGTACTTC.

This rearrangement joins TRBV18 to TRBJ2-7; the D gene is possibly TRBD2 (7 bases). Trimming removed 4 bases at V and 2 bases at J, with 18 bases between. This CDR3 is 16 amino acids long. The germline CDR1 and CDR2 sequences are KGHSH and LQKENI. The CDR3 DNA is TGTGCCAGCTCACAACAGGGCGGGAGTGGACCCTACGAGCAGTACTTC. Translating gives CASSQQGGSGPYEQYF.

The rearrangement uses TRBV5-1 and TRBJ1-1, with 8 bases that match TRBD1. The V and J ends lost 4 bases and 6 bases, in that order; junction bases with no gene match: 8. Looked up from germline, CDR1 is SGHRS and CDR2 is YFSETQ. The CDR3 is 14 amino acids. The CDR3 sequence is CASSPGTGLSEAFF. DNA of the CDR3: TGCGCCAGCAGCCCAGGGACAGGTCTTTCTGAAGCTTTCTTT.

This clone was seen a single time. This sequence joins TRBV5-4 and TRBJ2-3; 12 bases align to TRBD2. Germline values: CDR1 SGHNT, CDR2 YYREEE (reference sequence). The CDR3 has 16 residues. V gave up 0 bases and J gave up 4 bases; unmatched junction bases: 3. CDR3 protein: CASSLGLAGASDTQYF. The CDR3 DNA is TGTGCCAGCAGCTTGGGACTAGCGGGAGCCTCAGATACGCAGTATTTT.

The chain employs TRBV5-1 and TRBJ2-1, with TRBD2 matching 7 bases. This CDR3 is built from 14 residues. Germline V CDR1 and CDR2: SGHRS, YFSETQ. After removal of 5 bases from V and 6 bases from J, the junction contained 8 bases not matched to a gene. The CDR3 DNA reads TGCGCCAGCAGTCCTAGCGCGGGAGCCAATGAGCAGTTCTTC. Encoded protein: CASSPSAGANEQFF.

For the CDR3, the DNA is TGTGCCACCAGCAGATCTGGGACAGCCTACAATGAGCAGTTCTTC. It yields the protein CATSRSGTAYNEQFF. This chain links TRBV15 with TRBJ2-1, with 7 bases that match TRBD1. The CDR3 length is 15 residues. Germline assignment: CDR1 LNHNV and CDR2 YYDKDF (reference sequence). V lost 2 bases, J lost 2 bases, and 3 bases stayed unmatched. Using reference TRBV15 and TRBJ2-1 for the parts outside the CDR3, the full variable domain is DAMVIQNPRYQVTQFGKPVTLSCSQTLNHNVMYWYQQKSSQAPKLLFHYYDKDFNNEADTPDNFQSRRPNTSFCFLDIRSPGLGDTAMYLCATSRSGTAYNEQFFGPGTRLTVL.

The chain joins TRBV7-8 to TRBJ1-4; no clear D. With 5 bases removed from V and 7 bases from J, the gap between germline ends came to 14 bases. CDR3 length: 14 amino acids. Looked up from germline, CDR1 is SGHVS and CDR2 is FQNEAQ. CDR3 coding DNA: TGTGCCAGCAGCCCTCAGCGAATAAGTGAAAAACTGTTTTTT. This sequence encodes CASSPQRISEKLFF.

This clone was found once. The CDR3 protein is CASSLFPGSSSYNEQFF. The CDR3 coding sequence is TGTGCCAGCAGTTTATTTCCCGGGTCGAGCTCCTACAATGAGCAGTTCTTC. This chain connects TRBV27 to TRBJ2-1; D not certain. Germline V lookup: CDR1 MNHEY, CDR2 SMNVEV (reference sequence). CDR3 length: 17 amino acids. The ends were cut back, 1 base at V and 0 bases at J, with 13 bases in the middle.

The V and J genes are TRBV19 and TRBJ2-3; 8 bases map to TRBD1. In germline, CDR1 is LNHDA, CDR2 SQIVND (reference sequence). This CDR3 spans 16 amino acids. The ends lost 5 bases at V and 1 base at J; junction bases unmatched: 8. The CDR3 bases are TGTGCCAGTAGTCCCGGGACAGGATACCGCACAGATACGCAGTATTTT. The encoded protein is CASSPGTGYRTDTQYF.

V gene TRBV9 combines with J gene TRBJ2-2; D is unclear. This CDR3 comprises 17 residues. Germline V CDR1 and CDR2: SGDLS, YYNGEE. With 0 bases removed from V and 0 bases from J, the gap between germline ends came to 12 bases. The CDR3 reads CASSVAETASNTGELFF. CDR3 DNA sequence: TGTGCCAGCAGCGTAGCTGAAACAGCCTCGAACACCGGGGAGCTGTTTTTT.

J is TRBJ2-1 and V is TRBV18; 11 bases line up with TRBD2. V gave up 5 bases and J gave up 7 bases; unmatched junction bases: 1. The V gene's germline CDR1 is KGHSH and CDR2 LQKENI. CDR3 length: 13 residues. The CDR3: CASSIAGGNEQFF. CDR3 DNA: TGTGCCAGCTCAATAGCGGGAGGGAATGAGCAGTTCTTC.

The genes are TRBV28 and TRBJ2-7; TRBD2 agrees at 10 bases. Germline CDR1 is MDHEN and CDR2 is SYDVKM. The CDR3 spans 15 residues. V lost 2 bases and J lost 5; bases outside the gene matches: 6. The CDR3 coding sequence is TGTGCCAGCAGTTTACGCGCTAGCGGGAGTGACGAGCAGTACTTC. Translated: CASSLRASGSDEQYF.

The chain couples TRBV7-9 to TRBJ1-5, with TRBD1 matching over 8 bases. J was trimmed by 5 bases and V by 5 bases; bases with no gene match: 8. The length of the CDR3 is 15 residues. Germline V lookup: CDR1 SEHNR, CDR2 FQNEAQ (reference sequence). The CDR3 DNA is TGTGCCAGCAGCCACGGACAGGGCAAACATCAGCCCCAGCATTTT. Translated: CASSHGQGKHQPQHF.

The V call is TRBV9, the J call TRBJ2-7, with 9 positions matching TRBD1. Germline loops: CDR1 SGDLS, CDR2 YYNGEE. The CDR3 contains 15 residues. V gave up 0 bases and J gave up 3 bases; unmatched junction bases: 4. In nucleotides, the CDR3 is TGTGCCAGCAGCGTAGGGGGGACAGGGATCTACGAGCAGTACTTC. Translating gives CASSVGGTGIYEQYF.

The chain combines TRBV5-1 with TRBJ2-3; D call uncertain. The CDR3 has 13 amino acids. Germline CDR1 SGHRS, CDR2 YFSETQ. Trimming left V 0 bases short and J 4 bases short, with 6 bases between. CDR3 sequence: CASSLEIADTQYF. DNA of the CDR3: TGCGCCAGCAGCTTGGAGATAGCAGATACGCAGTATTTT.

Details on this clone: The junction does not match germline at one end; this may be a read error. The genes are TRBV19 and TRBJ2-1; possible D gene TRBD1, 6 bases. This CDR3 region has 12 residues. Looked up from germline, CDR1 is LNHDA and CDR2 is SQIVND (reference sequence). The CDR3: CASSLRSRDTVF. The CDR3 DNA follows: TGTGCCAGTAGTCTTCGCTCCCGGGACACAGTCTTC. Together with reference TRBV19 and TRBJ2-1, the CDR3 gives the full variable domain: DGGITQSPKYLFRKEGQNVTLSCEQNLNHDAMYWYRQDPGQGLRLIYYSQIVNDFQKGDIAEGYSVSREKKESFPLTVTSAQKNPTAFYLCASSLRSRDTVFGPGTRLTVL.

The chain is built from TRBV30 and TRBJ2-1, with D possibly matching TRBD2 (6 bases). This CDR3 is built from 12 residues. Looked up from germline, CDR1 is GTSNPN and CDR2 is SVGIG (reference sequence). The V end was cut by 7 bases, the J end by 7 bases, with 14 bases between. The CDR3 nucleotides are TGTGCCTACTCGGGACTTAGGAATGAGCAGTTCTTC. This sequence encodes CAYSGLRNEQFF. Variable domain in full (rest from reference TRBV30 and TRBJ2-1): SQTIHQWPATLVQPVGSPLSLECTVEGTSNPNLYWYRQAAGRGLQLLFYSVGIGQISSEVPQNLSASRPQDRQFILSSKKLLLSDSGFYLCAYSGLRNEQFFGPGTRLTVL.

The chain carries TRBV5-1 and TRBJ2-7; TRBD1 matches 8 bases. The CDR3 is made up of 13 amino acids. V lost 5 bases, J lost 5 bases, and 6 bases stayed unmatched. From germline, CDR1 is SGHRS and CDR2 YFSETQ. As DNA, the CDR3 is TGCGCCAGCAGACAGGGGGACAACAACGAGCAGTACTTC. Amino acids: CASRQGDNNEQYF.

This chain uses TRBV13 with TRBJ2-7, with 8 nucleotides matching TRBD2. The length of the CDR3 is 15 residues. Germline V lookup: CDR1 PRHDT, CDR2 FYEKMQ (reference sequence). V lost 1 base, J lost 5 bases, and 7 bases stayed unmatched. The CDR3 sequence: CASSLAREGSHEQYF. CDR3 nucleotides: TGTGCCAGCAGCTTAGCTCGGGAGGGCAGTCACGAGCAGTACTTC.

CDR3 nucleotide sequence: TGTGCCAGTAGTATTAAGGCCGGACAGGGTCAGCCCCAGCATTTT. Translating gives CASSIKAGQGQPQHF. This sequence joins TRBV19 and TRBJ1-5; the match to TRBD1 covers 8 bases. Germline CDR1 and CDR2: LNHDA and SQIVND (reference sequence). Trimming at V came to 3 bases and at J to 6 bases, leaving 7 bases not matched to a gene. This CDR3 comprises 15 residues. Complete variable domain (other parts from reference TRBV19 and TRBJ1-5): DGGITQSPKYLFRKEGQNVTLSCEQNLNHDAMYWYRQDPGQGLRLIYYSQIVNDFQKGDIAEGYSVSREKKESFPLTVTSAQKNPTAFYLCASSIKAGQGQPQHFGDGTRLSIL.

This clone was seen once. V gene TRBV19 combines with J gene TRBJ1-1; 7 bases are a match to TRBD1. CDR3 length: 12 residues. Trimming cost V 6 bases and J 11 bases; bases outside gene matches: 9. The germline gives CDR1 LNHDA, CDR2 SQIVND (reference sequence). CDR3 protein: CASSRDSSEAFF. The CDR3 DNA reads TGTGCCAGTAGCCGGGACAGTTCGGAGGCTTTCTTT.

This chain links TRBV18 with TRBJ1-5, with TRBD1 matching over 7 bases. This CDR3 is 16 amino acids long. CDR1 and CDR2 (germline): KGHSH, LQKENI. V trimming: 3 bases; J trimming: 0 bases; junction bases outside the gene matches: 5. The DNA of the CDR3 is TGTGCCAGCTCACCGGACAGGTCATATAGCAATCAGCCCCAGCATTTT. Translation gives CASSPDRSYSNQPQHF.

The count of this clone is one. The chain employs TRBV6-1 and TRBJ1-2; the D is unclear. The CDR3 runs to 14 residues. V lost 1 base and J 5 bases, leaving 11 bases between the germline ends. Germline V CDR1 and CDR2: MNHNS, SASEGT. The CDR3 protein is CASSEDIRSYGYTF. For the CDR3, the DNA is TGTGCCAGCAGTGAAGACATCAGGTCGTATGGCTACACCTTC.

The V call is TRBV6-1, the J call TRBJ1-2; TRBD1 aligns across 7 bases. This CDR3 is built from 15 residues. Germline V gene sequence: CDR1 MNHNS, CDR2 SASEGT. J was trimmed by 3 bases and V by 3 bases; bases with no gene match: 7. The CDR3 protein is CASSDTTGAYYGYTF. The CDR3 bases are TGTGCCAGCAGTGACACCACAGGGGCCTACTATGGCTACACCTTC.

V and J are TRBV7-9 and TRBJ1-2; 8 bases align to TRBD1. This CDR3 spans 16 amino acids. Per germline, CDR1 SEHNR and CDR2 FQNEAQ (reference sequence). J gave up 4 bases and V 4 bases, and 11 bases lay outside the gene matches. CDR3 protein: CASSSARAGGGYGYTF. CDR3 DNA: TGTGCCAGCAGCTCTGCGCGGGCAGGGGGCGGCTATGGCTACACCTTC.